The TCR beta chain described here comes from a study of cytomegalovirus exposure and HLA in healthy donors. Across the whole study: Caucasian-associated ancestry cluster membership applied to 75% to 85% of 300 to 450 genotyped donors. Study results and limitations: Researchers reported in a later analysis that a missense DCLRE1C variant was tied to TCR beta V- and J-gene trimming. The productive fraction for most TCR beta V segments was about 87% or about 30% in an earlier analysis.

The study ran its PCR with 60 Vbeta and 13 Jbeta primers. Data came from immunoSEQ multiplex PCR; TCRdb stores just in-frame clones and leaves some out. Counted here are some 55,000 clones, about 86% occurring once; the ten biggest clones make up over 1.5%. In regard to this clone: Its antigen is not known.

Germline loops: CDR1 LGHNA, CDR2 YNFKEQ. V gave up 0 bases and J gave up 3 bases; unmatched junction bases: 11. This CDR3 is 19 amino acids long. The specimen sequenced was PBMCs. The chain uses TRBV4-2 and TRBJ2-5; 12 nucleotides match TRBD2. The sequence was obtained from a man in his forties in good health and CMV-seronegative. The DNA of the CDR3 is TGTGCCAGCAGCCAAGACCGCGGGACTAGCGGGCCTATAGAAGAGACCCAGTACTTC. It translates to CASSQDRGTSGPIEETQYF.